The clone carrying this T cell receptor beta chain appeared a single time. Antigen: not known. These data are taken from a study of T cell responses to AZD1222 COVID-19 vaccine. Clones were sequenced by immunoSEQ multiplex PCR, and TCRdb holds only the in-frame ones, with some missing. The table includes tens of thousands of clones, 90% detected once. Whole-study results and caveats: Repertoire sampling occurred only after the peak T cell response.

The CDR3 is 12 amino acids. Trimming pared 4 bases from V and 5 bases from J, leaving 9 bases between. Germline CDR1 reads SGHKS; CDR2 reads YYEKEE (reference sequence). The V call is TRBV5-5, the J call TRBJ1-2; D not certain. This TCR derives from an adult in good health. The input for sequencing was peripheral blood, taken on day 0 of AZD1222 vaccination. This CDR3 is CASSQVRYGYTF. CDR3 sequence (DNA): TGTGCCAGCAGCCAGGTTAGGTATGGCTACACCTTC. Combining the CDR3 with reference TRBV5-5 and TRBJ1-2 gives the whole variable domain DAGVTQSPTHLIKTRGQQVTLRCSPISGHKSVSWYQQVLGQGPQFIFQYYEKEERGRGNFPDRFSARQFPNYSSELNVNALLLGDSALYLCASSQVRYGYTFGSGTRLTVV.